These T cell receptor beta chains were read from a single sample in a study of T cell responses to AZD1222 COVID-19 vaccine. Here immunoSEQ multiplex PCR was the method, and the copy in TCRdb shows in-frame clones only, minus some. The data contain some 50,000 clones, 75% to 90% of them singletons. The starting material was peripheral blood, obtained on day 0 of AZD1222 vaccination. These receptors all come from an adult in good health. The conserved cysteine and the conserved F or W are not part of the CDR3 here. Each record gives: CDR3 length, V gene, J gene, CDR3 protein.

13	TRBV5-1	TRBJ2-7	ASSLSSGQTYEQY
13	TRBV27	TRBJ2-3	ASSSGGRYTDTQY
13	TRBV4-3	TRBJ2-5	ASSQDLGREETQY
15	TRBV7-2	TRBJ2-1	ASSLGRGLSSYNEQF
14	TRBV5-4	TRBJ2-7	ASSPGTSGSGYEQY
18	TRBV4-3	TRBJ2-3	ASSQDLPRLAGGATDTQY
11	TRBV7-2	TRBJ1-5	ASSLGVNQPQH
13	TRBV5-8	TRBJ1-3	ASSLTGVVGNTIY
11	TRBV2	TRBJ1-4	ATEGAGGEKLF
15	TRBV27	TRBJ1-6	ASSLIFRQGLNSPLH
15	TRBV18	TRBJ1-1	ASSLVPTGDPNTEAF
12	TRBV29-1	TRBJ2-3	SVEGLGFLDTQY
12	TRBV10-2	TRBJ2-7	ASSLRLASYEQY
13	TRBV2	TRBJ2-5	ASSEAPTAQETQY
11	TRBV12-3/TRBV12-4	TRBJ2-7	ASSPRGAREQY
10	TRBV30	TRBJ2-7	AWRTGNYEQY
12	TRBV28	TRBJ2-7	ASSLIGGSYEQY
14	TRBV6-2/TRBV6-3	TRBJ1-1	ASSYSQSLLNTEAF
13	TRBV5-6	TRBJ2-2	ASSLGSPNTGELF
13	TRBV7-2	TRBJ2-7	ASSLARAGDYEQY
14	TRBV6-4	TRBJ2-2	ASSDSIGGSAGELF
11	TRBV28	TRBJ1-2	ASSFAGNYGYT
12	TRBV7-8	TRBJ1-4	ASSLKRANEKLF
13	TRBV5-4	TRBJ2-1	ASSLDGGGYHEQF
11	TRBV6-6	TRBJ1-5	ASDRRGGQPQH
12	TRBV9	TRBJ2-1	ASSALAGDGEQF
14	TRBV7-2	TRBJ2-2	ASSLEPLAGAGELF
15	TRBV28	TRBJ2-2	ASSSPTGGGAAGELF
13	TRBV29-1	TRBJ2-1	SVAGVVFLGNEQF
15	TRBV7-8	TRBJ2-1	ASSLTLGGGTYNEQF
13	TRBV19	TRBJ2-5	ASSIAGTGQGTQY
10	TRBV12-3/TRBV12-4	TRBJ1-5	ASSRPMEPQH
14	TRBV15	TRBJ2-5	ATSRDVGLAGETQY
16	TRBV4-3	TRBJ2-3	ASSQGPGQNPVTDTQY
12	TRBV19	TRBJ1-5	ASSIGAEGGPQH
14	TRBV5-4	TRBJ1-2	ASSLAKGVANYGYT
11	TRBV18	TRBJ2-3	ASSPMGGHAQY
16	TRBV18	TRBJ1-4	ASSLKDRGPATNEKLF
14	TRBV4-1	TRBJ2-1	ASSQGRTSKNNEQF
14	TRBV7-8	TRBJ2-7	ASSLALTSGTYEQY
11	TRBV10-3	NA	AISGQGNQPQY
14	TRBV2	TRBJ2-3	ASRVISGRAGDTQY
11	TRBV6-5	TRBJ2-7	ASSGGSHYEQY
13	TRBV6-2/TRBV6-3	TRBJ1-1	ASSSDRGFRPEAF
13	TRBV11-2	TRBJ1-2	ASSSIRQGAYGYT
13	TRBV18	TRBJ1-3	ASSLPGGLGNTIY
11	TRBV18	TRBJ1-1	ASSPFKNTEAF
13	TRBV4-3	TRBJ2-7	ASSQLTGGIYEQY
14	TRBV3-1/TRBV3-2	TRBJ2-1	ASSQTGTWSYNEQF
13	TRBV10-3	TRBJ2-1	AISSASSSYNEQF
11	TRBV18	TRBJ2-1	ASSPPGAVGEF